This T cell receptor (beta chain) was recorded in a study of T cells after yellow fever vaccination. Study overall: The authors prepared low-cell-number fractions using SMART-Seq v4 Ultra Low Input. Study-level findings and limits: It was a weaker secondary response, yet one that peaked faster, at day 5 versus 15. Reappearing after the booster were most of the clones from primary vaccination (about 96% CD4, approximately 88% CD8).

The 5'RACE template-switching step produced TCR cDNA and added a universal primer site and UMIs. Each CDR3 protein gets one entry after TCRdb re-called the 5' RACE reads with MiXCR. The sample has a few hundred thousand distinct CDR3 sequences; 8% to 9.5% are singletons. The table lists this clonotype with a few counts. Antigen: not known. V dropped 7 bases and J dropped 7; count of bases not matched to a gene: 10. The CDR3 runs 15 residues. Germline V CDR1 and CDR2: MNHNS, SASEGT. This clonotype was sampled from a man younger than 30 who received the YFV17D yellow fever vaccine. V and J are TRBV6-1 and TRBJ2-1; 10 nucleotides line up with TRBD2. Sample: PBMCs, taken roughly seven weeks after the first yellow fever vaccination. The chain's CDR3 is CASTDLAGARNEQFF. The CDR3 nucleotides are TGTGCCAGCACCGACCTAGCGGGGGCTAGGAATGAGCAGTTCTTC.